The sequence of this T cell receptor (beta chain) was determined in a study of T cell repertoires in cytomegalovirus infection. Study background: Indications came from public TCR beta signatures; they pointed to CMV infection and to a matching HLA type.

Germline CDR1 SNHLY, CDR2 FYNNEI. This CDR3 comprises 13 residues. Trimming cost V 2 bases and J 3 bases, with 7 bases left between them. TCRdb used MiXCR to reprocess the reads, holding one entry per CDR3 protein. The sample has more than 400,000 distinct CDR3 sequences; around 27% are singletons. Findings and limits, study-wide: Carriage of CMV together with the relevant HLA was identifiable through cumulative public TCR beta family frequency. The ex vivo response was dominated by HLA-C-restricted CMV-specific TCR beta clonotypes.

A note on this clonotype: Its antigen remains unidentified.

Sequencing used PBMCs. The chain couples TRBV2 to TRBJ1-1; D is ambiguous. The TCR comes from a human donor in good health (CMV status not recorded). Some clones in this sample may be carry-over from other donors' samples. The CDR3 DNA follows: TGTGCCAGCAGTGAAATAACAGACACTGAAGCTTTCTTT. Amino acids: CASSEITDTEAFF.